This is a list of T cell receptor beta chains from one sample in a study of beta chain features in type 1 diabetes. Sequencing was performed with immunoSEQ multiplex PCR; in TCRdb, only in-frame clones are kept and a portion is missing. The sample lists over 100,000 clones, about a sixth seen once, with about 2.5% in the top ten. Sequenced input: central memory CD4+ T cells from blood. These receptor sequences come from a man aged 25 to 40 with type 1 diabetes. Both conserved end residues are trimmed from each CDR3.

J | V | CDR3
TRBJ1-6 | TRBV9 | ASSAGDRDNSPLH
TRBJ2-7 | TRBV7-2 | ASSLNPDRSSYEQY
TRBJ1-1 | TRBV5-4 | ASSLGTEFGAF
TRBJ1-2 | TRBV6-5 | ATKSTTANYGYT
TRBJ2-1 | TRBV5-4 | ASAEGSYNEQF
TRBJ2-3 | TRBV4-2 | ASSHRAGDGTDTQY
TRBJ2-7 | TRBV27 | ASSPDRDWEEQY
TRBJ1-5 | TRBV10-3 | AISESKGISNQPQH
TRBJ2-6 | TRBV4-3 | ASSHLNQGFGANVLT
TRBJ2-3 | TRBV7-2 | ASSLYTDTQY
TRBJ2-5 | TRBV7-9 | ASSLGLRETQY
TRBJ2-7 | TRBV28 | ASSPRDRGEDYEQY
TRBJ1-2 | TRBV7-9 | ASTLSMEGRGGYT
TRBJ1-1 | TRBV9 | ASSAGQGWETEAF
TRBJ2-7 | TRBV7-8 | ASSQGLAGGPYEQY
TRBJ2-5 | TRBV6-1 | ASRRQGWETQY
TRBJ2-1 | TRBV7-8 | ASSAARLHEQF
TRBJ1-2 | TRBV28 | ASRSDYGYT
TRBJ2-3 | TRBV7-2 | ASSALRTDTQY
TRBJ2-7 | TRBV18 | ASSPGPGPYEQY
TRBJ2-1 | TRBV7-2 | ASSLGGFDEQF
TRBJ2-5 | TRBV7-2 | ASSLGSGGRGTQY
TRBJ2-1 | TRBV7-2 | ASSLEGEQF
TRBJ2-2 | TRBV6-5 | ASSRRTGELF
TRBJ1-2 | TRBV9 | ASSVQGQPNYGYT
TRBJ2-7 | TRBV18 | ASSPGTGASYEQY
TRBJ1-1 | TRBV7-9 | ASSLGNANTEAF
TRBJ2-5 | TRBV14 | ASSQPIAGAETQY
TRBJ2-7 | TRBV28 | ASSLSDYEQY
TRBJ1-4 | TRBV28 | ASSATGGNEKLF
TRBJ2-3 | TRBV5-4 | ASSSGQFTDTQY
TRBJ2-7 | TRBV28 | ASSSGRGGEQY
TRBJ2-4 | TRBV18 | ASSSGTAKNIQY
TRBJ1-1 | TRBV29-1 | SVTGQGAAF
TRBJ1-1 | TRBV25-1 | ASSEYKGFAEAF
TRBJ1-4 | TRBV4-3 | ASSQDRGGELF
TRBJ2-1 | TRBV7-2 | ASSTAADRANEQF
TRBJ2-1 | TRBV7-9 | ASSQPSGGSYNEQF
TRBJ2-7 | TRBV6-5 | ASSGGDGQSPV
TRBJ1-4 | TRBV4-1 | ASSPRHGSTNEKLF
TRBJ2-7 | TRBV5-4 | ASSLQGRVPSSYEQY